This paragraph reports one T cell receptor beta chain. Its antigen is currently unknown. Germline is not matched at one junction end, which may reflect a read error. cDNA carried unique molecular identifiers, and a universal primer site was added by template switching. TCRdb itself ran the 5' RACE reads through MiXCR, one entry per CDR3 protein. The sample comprises about 530,000 distinct CDR3 sequences, about a fifth of which are singletons, and about 0.5% rests with the top ten. This record comes from a study of identical twins. The study's findings and limits: Excess low generation probability was seen in twin-shared out-of-frame alpha sequences. Fewer insertions were carried by abundant cord blood beta clonotypes, but none was seen in memory repertoires. Cross-sectional statistical analysis, not tracking of the same donors, underpinned the conclusions.

The CDR3 runs 15 residues. Germline V CDR1 and CDR2: LGHDT, YNNKEL (reference sequence). These data also formed part of another study, on yellow fever vaccine responses in identical twins.

V and J are TRBV3-1 and TRBJ2-2; D gene ambiguous. The source of this sequence is a woman in her late teens or twenties in good health. Sequencing was carried out using CD4+ T cells sorted from blood. Here the CDR3 reads CASTQNPIYTGELFF. In DNA form, the CDR3 reads TGTGCCAGCACCCAAAACCCCATTTACACCGGGGAGCTGTTTTTT.